This paragraph covers one T cell receptor beta chain sequence. As yet, its antigen is unknown. This record comes from a study of T cell responses to AZD1222 COVID-19 vaccine. Findings of the study overall: Two AZD1222 administrations were followed by greater Spike-specific TCR breadth and depth.

Pooled samples include second doses given at about 4 or 12 weeks. Profiling relied on immunoSEQ multiplex PCR, and the TCRdb table lists in-frame clones only, not all of them. The sample lists about 140,000 clones, 88% seen once, with approximately 3% in the top ten. The sequencing here drew on peripheral blood, taken 28 days after the second AZD1222 dose. This TCR derives from an adult who received the AZD1222 COVID-19 vaccine.

The chain's CDR3 is CASSQDPGQPQHF. The DNA of the CDR3 is TGTGCCAGCAGCCAAGATCCGGGTCAGCCCCAGCATTTT. The rearrangement links TRBV14 to TRBJ1-5; D call uncertain. V was shortened by 0 bases and J by 6 bases, with 6 bases between the two germline ends. This CDR3 spans 13 amino acids. Germline-derived CDR1 and CDR2 are SGHDN and FVKESK.